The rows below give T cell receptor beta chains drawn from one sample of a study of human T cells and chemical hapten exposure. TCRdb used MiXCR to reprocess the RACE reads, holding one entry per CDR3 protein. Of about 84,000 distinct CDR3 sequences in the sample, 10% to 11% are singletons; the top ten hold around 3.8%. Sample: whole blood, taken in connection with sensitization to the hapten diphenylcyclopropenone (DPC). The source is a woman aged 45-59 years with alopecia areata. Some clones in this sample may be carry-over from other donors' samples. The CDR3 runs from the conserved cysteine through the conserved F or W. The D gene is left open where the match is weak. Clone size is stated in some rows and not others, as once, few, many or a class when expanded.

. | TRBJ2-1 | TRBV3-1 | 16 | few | TGTGCCAGCAGCCAAGTTCGAAAACTAGACGTGGATGAGCAGTTCTTC | CASSQVRKLDVDEQFF
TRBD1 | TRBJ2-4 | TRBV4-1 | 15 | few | TGCGCCAGCAGCCATTTACAGGGGGCAGAAAACATTCAGTACTTC | CASSHLQGAENIQYF
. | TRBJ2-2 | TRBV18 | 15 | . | TGTGCCAGCTCACCTACACAGGGAGTAACCGGGGAGCTGTTTTTT | CASSPTQGVTGELFF
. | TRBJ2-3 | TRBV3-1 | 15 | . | TGTGTCAGCAGCCAAGATACACCGCCCACAGATACGCAGTATTTT | CVSSQDTPPTDTQYF
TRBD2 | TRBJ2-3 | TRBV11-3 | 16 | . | TGTGCCAGCAGCTCGGGACTAGCGGGAGAAATAGATACGCAGTATTTT | CASSSGLAGEIDTQYF
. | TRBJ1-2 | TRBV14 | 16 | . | TGTGCCAGCAGTCGAGGCGGCGAGGGGCTTAACTATGGCTACACCTTC | CASSRGGEGLNYGYTF
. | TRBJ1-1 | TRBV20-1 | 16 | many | TGCAGTGGATCAGGTTTGAGCTCCATGAAGAACACTGAAGCTTTCTTT | CSGSGLSSMKNTEAFF
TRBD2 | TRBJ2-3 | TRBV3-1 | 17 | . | TGTGCCAGCAGCTACAGACTAGCGGGGACTAGCACAGATACGCAGTATTTT | CASSYRLAGTSTDTQYF
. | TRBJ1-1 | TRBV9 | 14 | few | TGTGCCAGCAGCGTAGGAGGAGGGGGCACTGAAGCTTTCTTT | CASSVGGGGTEAFF
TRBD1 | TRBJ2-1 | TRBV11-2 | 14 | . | TGTGCCAGCAGCTTGATGACAGGGGAGGATGAGCAGTTCTTC | CASSLMTGEDEQFF
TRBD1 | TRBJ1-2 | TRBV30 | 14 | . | TGTGCCTGGAGGACAGGGCGATCTAACTATGGCTACACCTTC | CAWRTGRSNYGYTF
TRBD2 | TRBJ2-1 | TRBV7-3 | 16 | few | TGTGCCAGCAGCGCCATGACTAGCGGGATGTACAATGAGCAGTTCTTC | CASSAMTSGMYNEQFF
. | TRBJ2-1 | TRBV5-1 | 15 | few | TGCGCCAGCAGCTTTGGAGACCGCTCCTACAATGAGCAGTTCTTC | CASSFGDRSYNEQFF
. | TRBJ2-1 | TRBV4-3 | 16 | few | TGCGCCAGCAGCCAAGGCCTGCAGCAGGAGGAGGGTGAGCAGTTCTTC | CASSQGLQQEEGEQFF
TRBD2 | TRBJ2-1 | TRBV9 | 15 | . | TGTGCCAGCAGCGTAGCAGCGGGAGGGCCCGGTGAGCAGTTCTTC | CASSVAAGGPGEQFF
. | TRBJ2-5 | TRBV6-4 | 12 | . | TGTGCCAGCAAAACAGACCAAGAGACCCAGTACTTC | CASKTDQETQYF
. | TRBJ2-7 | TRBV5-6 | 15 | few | TGTGCCAGCAGCACCAGGGTATGGGATTCCTACGAGCAGTACTTC | CASSTRVWDSYEQYF
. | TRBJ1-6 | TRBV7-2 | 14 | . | TGTGCCAGCAGCGCACAGGGAGGAAATTCACCCCTCCACTTT | CASSAQGGNSPLHF
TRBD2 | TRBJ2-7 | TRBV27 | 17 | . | TGTGCCAGCATGAAATGGCTAGCGGGACTGAAAACCTACGAGCAGTACTTC | CASMKWLAGLKTYEQYF
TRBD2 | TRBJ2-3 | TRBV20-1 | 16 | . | TGCAGTGCTAGAGATCCCGCTAGCGGCAATATAGATACGCAGTATTTT | CSARDPASGNIDTQYF
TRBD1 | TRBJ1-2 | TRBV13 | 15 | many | TGTGCCAGCAGCACCCGGACAGGGGGCGACTATGGCTACACCTTC | CASSTRTGGDYGYTF
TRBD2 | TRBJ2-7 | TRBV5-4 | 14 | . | TGTGCCAGCAGCTTGGGCGGGAGGAACTACGAGCAGTACTTC | CASSLGGRNYEQYF
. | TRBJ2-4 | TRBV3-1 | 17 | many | TGTGCCAGCAGCCAAGATCGAACATCACTAGCCAAAAACATTCAGTACTTC | CASSQDRTSLAKNIQYF
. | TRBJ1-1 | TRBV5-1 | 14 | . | TGCGCCAGCAGCTTGGAGTTGAAGAACACTGAAGCTTTCTTT | CASSLELKNTEAFF
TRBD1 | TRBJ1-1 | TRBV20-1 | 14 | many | TGCAGTGCTCGGGGCAGCAGGGGGGGCACTGAAGCTTTCTTT | CSARGSRGGTEAFF
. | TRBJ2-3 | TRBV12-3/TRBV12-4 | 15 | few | TGTGCCAGCAGTTTAGGCCAATTCTTCACAGATACGCAGTATTTT | CASSLGQFFTDTQYF
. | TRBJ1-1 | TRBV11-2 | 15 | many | TGTGCCAGCAGCTTATCGGCAGGGAGGGACACTGAAGCTTTCTTT | CASSLSAGRDTEAFF
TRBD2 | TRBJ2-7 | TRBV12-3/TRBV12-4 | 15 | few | TGTGCCAGCAGTCCCAGCGGGAGGAGCTCCTACGAGCAGTACTTC | CASSPSGRSSYEQYF
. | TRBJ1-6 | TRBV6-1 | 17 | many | TGTGCCAGCAGTCGGCAGGGAAGAGGCACCTATAATTCACCCCTCCACTTT | CASSRQGRGTYNSPLHF
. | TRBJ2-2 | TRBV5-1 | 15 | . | TGCACCAGCAGCTCCGGGACGGTTAACACCGGGGAGCTGTTTTTT | CTSSSGTVNTGELFF
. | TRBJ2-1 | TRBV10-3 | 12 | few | TGTGCCATCGCCCAGGGGCGGGATGAGCAGTTCTTC | CAIAQGRDEQFF
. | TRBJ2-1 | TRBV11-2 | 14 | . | TGTGCCAGCACCCGGGGGGCTAGCCTCGATGAGCAGTTCTTC | CASTRGASLDEQFF
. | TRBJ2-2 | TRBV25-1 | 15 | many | TGTGCCAGCAGTGATACAGGTGTAAACACCGGGGAGCTGTTTTTT | CASSDTGVNTGELFF
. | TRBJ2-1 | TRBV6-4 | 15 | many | TGTGCCAGCAGTTTCACCGGGACTCAGCGCAATGAGCAGTTCTTC | CASSFTGTQRNEQFF
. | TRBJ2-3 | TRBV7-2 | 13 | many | TGTGCCAGCAGGCCTTTAGTGATAGATACGCAGTATTTT | CASRPLVIDTQYF
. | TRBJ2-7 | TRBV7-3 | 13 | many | TGTGCCAGCAGCGCGGACCGTGCCAACGAGCAGTACTTC | CASSADRANEQYF
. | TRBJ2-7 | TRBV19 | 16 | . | TGTGCCAGTAGCTCCGCCGGGACCCCGTCGGTCTACGAGCAGTACTTC | CASSSAGTPSVYEQYF
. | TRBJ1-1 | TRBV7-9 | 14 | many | TGTGCCAGCAGCATTGGACAGCCCCGTACTGAAGCTTTCTTT | CASSIGQPRTEAFF
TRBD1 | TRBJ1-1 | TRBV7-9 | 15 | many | TGTGCCAGCAGGGAGACAGGGAGCGGGAACACTGAAGCTTTCTTT | CASRETGSGNTEAFF
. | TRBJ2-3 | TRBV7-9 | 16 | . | TGTGCCAGCAGGAACGGGGGACTGGGGGTCACAGATACGCAGTATTTT | CASRNGGLGVTDTQYF
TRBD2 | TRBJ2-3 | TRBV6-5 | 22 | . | TGTGCCAGCAGTTATCCCGCCAGACAGGTGTCAGCGGGGGCCCCTCACACAGATACGCAGTATTTT | CASSYPARQVSAGAPHTDTQYF
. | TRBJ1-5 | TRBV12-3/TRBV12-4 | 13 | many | TGTGCCAGCAGCCCGGACAGACGGCAGCCCCAGCATTTT | CASSPDRRQPQHF
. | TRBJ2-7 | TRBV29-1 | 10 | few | TGCAGCGTTGAGAGAGAGGGGCTTCACTTC | CSVEREGLHF
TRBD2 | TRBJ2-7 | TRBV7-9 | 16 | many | TGTGCCAGCAGCCCCAACCCACTAGCGGGAGGTGAGGAGCAGTACTTC | CASSPNPLAGGEEQYF
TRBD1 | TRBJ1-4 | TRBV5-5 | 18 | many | TGTGCCAGCTCTCCAGAAGGGACAGGGTCTATCACTAATGAAAAACTGTTTTTT | CASSPEGTGSITNEKLFF
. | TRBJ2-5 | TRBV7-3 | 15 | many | TGTGCCAGCAGCTCTTCGGGCCGGTCTCGAGAGACCCAGTACTTC | CASSSSGRSRETQYF
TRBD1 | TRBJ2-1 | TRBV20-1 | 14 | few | TGCAGTGCTACCACGACAGGGCCAAGGAATGAGCAGTTCTTC | CSATTTGPRNEQFF
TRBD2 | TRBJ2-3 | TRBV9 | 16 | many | TGTGCCAGCAGCCCCCCAGGGACTAGCGGGATGAATACGCAGTATTTT | CASSPPGTSGMNTQYF
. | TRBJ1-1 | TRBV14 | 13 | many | TGTGCCAGCAGCTATTTACCGAACACTGAAGCTTTCTTT | CASSYLPNTEAFF
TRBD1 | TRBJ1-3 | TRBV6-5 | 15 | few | TGTGCCAGCAGTCCCTCAGGGGGTCCTGGAAACACCATATATTTT | CASSPSGGPGNTIYF
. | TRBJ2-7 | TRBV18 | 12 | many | TGTGCCAGCCATGCGGGCAACTACGAGCAGTACTTC | CASHAGNYEQYF
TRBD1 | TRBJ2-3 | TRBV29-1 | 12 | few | TGCAGCGCGGGACAGCGCACAGATACGCAGTATTTT | CSAGQRTDTQYF
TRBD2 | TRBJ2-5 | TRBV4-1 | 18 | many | TGCGCCAGCAGCCCCTCCTGGGCTAGCGGAAATCTACAAGAGACCCAGTACTTC | CASSPSWASGNLQETQYF
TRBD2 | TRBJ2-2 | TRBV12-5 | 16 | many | TGTGCTAGTGGTTTAGGAGCGGGATCGAACACCGGGGAGCTGTTTTTT | CASGLGAGSNTGELFF
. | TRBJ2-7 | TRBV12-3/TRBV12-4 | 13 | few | TGTGCCAGCACCCGGGGGCTGATCTACGAGCAGTACTTC | CASTRGLIYEQYF
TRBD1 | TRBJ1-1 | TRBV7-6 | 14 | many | TGTGCCAGCAGCTTAGGACAGGGAAACACTGAAGCTTTCTTT | CASSLGQGNTEAFF
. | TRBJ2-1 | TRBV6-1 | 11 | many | TGTGCCAGCAGTGAGAACAATGAGCAGTTCTTC | CASSENNEQFF
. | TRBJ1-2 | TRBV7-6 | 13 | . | TGTGCCAGCAGCCCAGGGAGGGACTATGGCTACACCTTC | CASSPGRDYGYTF
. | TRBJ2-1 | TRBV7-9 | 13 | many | TGTGCCAGCAGCTTCCCGGTAGGCGGCGGGCAGTTCTTC | CASSFPVGGGQFF